This T cell receptor beta chain was recovered during a study of blood T cell repertoires in COVID-19 (dated by TCRdb to 2018 to 2020). A note on the overall study: Collaborator samples came from the United States, Italy and Spain and covered acute and convalescent phases of COVID-19. The prospective study material was composed of cDNA or gDNA derived from T cells, B-cell-depleted T cells, or PBMCs. The dataset comprised deeply sampled blood TCRbeta repertoires from subjects exposed to, actively infected with, or recovered from COVID-19. A freely available public database, intended as a resource for researchers studying the immune response to SARS-CoV-2, is where the repertoires were released. The samples were drawn from the first 160 participants of the ongoing ImmuneRACE study and from 1,254 subjects provided by 6 global collaborators. The sample metadata nearly always contained a de-identified subject ID, COVID-19 status, age in years and sex. HLA class I and class II types, where available, came from metadata supplied by the sample provider rather than from assay-based typing.

In regard to this clone: This clone's antigen is unknown. No much larger clone exists at a distance of one base, and base qualities are not known.

The full study reports these points: The amount of clinical and demographic metadata varied by source and participant and was provided uncurated.

TCRbeta CDR3 regions were amplified from genomic DNA by means of the immunoSEQ Assay, a bias-controlled multiplex PCR. In the authors' own workflow: The number of nucleated cells in each sample was estimated from the amplification of reference gene primers within the assay. To quantify the absolute abundance of each unique TCRbeta CDR3 rearrangement, sequence reads were collapsed and filtered. For each sample, productive Simpson clonality was calculated as the square root of Simpson's diversity index over productive rearrangements. TCRdb retrieved this table from immuneACCESS and kept in-frame rearrangements only. Not all clones are present; in checked studies, unresolved V genes account for under half, and no reason is known for the remainder. The V and J calls and clone size come from that table; D and trimming were worked out from the DNA. In this sample the table shows around 180,000 clones, about 82% of which occur a single time. Clones ranked in the top ten supply around 9% of the sample.

V loses 4 bases of germline sequence and J loses 5 bases, and the interval between the two ends is 9 bases. Counted from cysteine to phenylalanine, this CDR3 has 13 amino acids. This entry keeps only the CDR3 DNA: 39 bases, framed from base 1. The germline V gene (reference sequence) yields LNHDA for CDR1 and SQIVND for CDR2. Participants in the prospective study were enrolled through a virtual design, were aged roughly 18 to 100 years, and lived in approximately 25 United States geographic areas. Cohort assignment in the prospective study relied on participant-reported clinical history from a screening survey and a study questionnaire. Recovered participants in ImmuneRACE Cohort 3 were defined as having two consecutive negative NP/OP PCR tests, clearance from a healthcare professional, or resolution of symptoms. In the prospective study, mobile phlebotomists collected whole blood, serum and a nasopharyngeal or oropharyngeal swab from each participant. Additional blood draws and questionnaires over an approximately 2-month period could optionally be provided by prospective study participants. Before DNA extraction, prospective study blood samples were shipped either frozen or at room temperature.

Sequenced input: PBMCs or T cells enriched from blood (not recorded which). The receptor was isolated from a woman in her twenties or thirties who had recovered from COVID-19. Recombination linked TRBV19 to TRBJ1-5; D gene: possibly TRBD1, on 6 matching bases. The DNA is TGTGCCAGTAGTAAGGACAGATATCAGCCCCAGCATTTT. This translates into CASSKDRYQPQHF.